One sample yielded the 30 T cell receptor beta chains listed below, sequenced in a study of blood T cell repertoires in COVID-19. Profiling relied on immunoSEQ multiplex PCR, and the TCRdb table lists in-frame clones only, not all of them. The table lists about 250,000 clones, approximately 90% of them singletons. The sequenced material came from peripheral blood. The receptors come from a middle-aged woman who had recovered from COVID-19.

The V and J genes are TRBV7-3 and TRBJ2-3; TRBD2 aligns across 12 bases. Losses at the gene ends were 5 bases for V and 4 bases for J; bases not matched to a gene: 7. Germline V gene sequence: CDR1 SGHTA, CDR2 FQGTGA. The CDR3 spans 16 residues. CDR3 nucleotide sequence: TGTGCCAGCAGCCCGCGACTAGCGGGAGCGGCAGATACGCAGTATTTT. Encoded protein: CASSPRLAGAADTQYF. Combining the CDR3 with reference TRBV7-3 and TRBJ2-3 gives the whole variable domain GAGVSQTPSNKVTEKGKYVELRCDPISGHTALYWYRQSLGQGPEFLIYFQGTGAADDSGLPNDRFFAVRPEGSVSTLKIQRTERGDSAVYLCASSPRLAGAADTQYFGPGTRLTVL.

The chain couples TRBV5-4 to TRBJ1-1, with D possibly TRBD1 on 6 matching bases. The germline CDR1 and CDR2 sequences are SGHNT and YYREEE (reference sequence). V shed 3 bases and J shed 0 bases, with 12 bases lying between them. The CDR3 extends over 15 amino acids. The DNA for the CDR3 is TGTGCCAGCAGCTCCGGACAGAACTTGAACACTGAAGCTTTCTTT. The encoded protein is CASSSGQNLNTEAFF.

This chain connects TRBV5-6 to TRBJ2-4, with TRBD1 matching over 8 bases. V lost 4 bases to trimming and J lost 5 bases; unmatched junction nucleotides: 5. Germline loops: CDR1 SGHDT, CDR2 YYEEEE. The CDR3 length is 14 residues. CDR3 residues: CASSPQGAQNIQYF. CDR3 coding DNA: TGTGCCAGCAGCCCCCAGGGGGCCCAAAACATTCAGTACTTC.

The chain combines TRBV30 with TRBJ2-1; 9 positions match TRBD2. Germline V gene lookup returns CDR1 GTSNPN and CDR2 SVGIG (reference sequence). The J segment lost 10 bases and the V segment lost 0 bases, leaving 7 bases of the junction unmatched. This CDR3 has 14 amino acids. CDR3: CAWSVAGGPGEQFF. The CDR3 coding sequence is TGTGCCTGGAGTGTTGCGGGAGGGCCAGGGGAGCAGTTCTTC.

This clone has more than one count but fewer than ten. This chain's CDR3 is CSVGQGKGTEAFF. Here the CDR3 DNA reads TGCAGCGTTGGGCAGGGGAAAGGCACTGAAGCTTTCTTT. The chain uses TRBV29-1 and TRBJ1-1; weak D call: TRBD1 (6 bases). Trimming removed 4 bases from V and 4 bases from J, with 13 bases in between. Germline V lookup: CDR1 SQVTM, CDR2 ANQGSEA. This CDR3 contains 13 residues.

The chain joins TRBV19 to TRBJ2-1; 9 nucleotides align to TRBD2. Germline trimming cut 5 bases from V and 7 bases from J; bases unmatched to any gene: 9. There are 15 residues in the CDR3. Germline V gene data show CDR1 as LNHDA and CDR2 as SQIVND (reference sequence). This chain's CDR3 is CASSDWIAGANEQFF. The CDR3 DNA reads TGTGCCAGTAGTGACTGGATAGCGGGGGCGAATGAGCAGTTCTTC.

The chain employs TRBV24-1 and TRBJ1-2; D may be TRBD1 (6 bases). The CDR3 has 16 residues. Germline CDR1 KGHDR, CDR2 SFDVKD. V was shortened by 4 bases and J by 4 bases, with 18 bases between the two germline ends. This chain's CDR3 is CATSDPASTGSYGYTF. CDR3 DNA sequence: TGTGCCACCAGTGACCCGGCGTCTACAGGGAGCTATGGCTACACCTTC.

The CDR3 coding sequence is TGTGCCAGCAGCTTAGTACAGGATACGCAGTATTTT. Protein product: CASSLVQDTQYF. The V gene is TRBV7-9, the J gene TRBJ2-3; D is undetermined. This CDR3 has 12 amino acids. Per the germline V gene, CDR1 is SEHNR and CDR2 is FQNEAQ (reference sequence). Trimming left V 1 base short and J 6 bases short, with 5 bases between.

About this clone: The same CDR3 also results from other DNA sequences found in this sample. The chain links TRBV6-5 to TRBJ2-7; 9 nucleotides agree with TRBD1. J gave up 3 bases and V 6 bases, and 6 bases lay outside the gene matches. CDR3 size: 14 residues. Germline V gene lookup returns CDR1 MNHEY and CDR2 SVGAGI. The CDR3 DNA sequence: TGTGCCAGCAGCCCCGGGACAGGGATCTACGAGCAGTACTTC. It specifies CASSPGTGIYEQYF.

This chain links TRBV6-5 with TRBJ1-5; 9 bases map to TRBD1. The trim removed 6 bases at V and 2 bases at J, leaving 2 bases unmatched. There are 14 residues in the CDR3. In germline, CDR1 is MNHEY, CDR2 SVGAGI. CDR3 DNA sequence: TGTGCCAGCAGATGGGACAGGGGCAATCAGCCCCAGCATTTT. The encoded protein is CASRWDRGNQPQHF.

The chain has TRBV9 and TRBJ2-3, with 7 positions matching TRBD1. The CDR3 extends over 16 amino acids. From germline, CDR1 is SGDLS and CDR2 YYNGEE. The J segment lost 2 bases and the V segment lost 3 bases, leaving 9 bases of the junction unmatched. Here the CDR3 DNA reads TGTGCCAGCAGCGACGGGGCCAGGGGGAACACAGATACGCAGTATTTT. Protein: CASSDGARGNTDTQYF.

The V call is TRBV4-3, the J call TRBJ2-3, with a possible D match to TRBD2 (6 bases). The ends were cut back, 1 base at V and 6 bases at J, with 14 bases in the middle. Germline CDR1 LGHNA, CDR2 YSLEER. This CDR3 has 15 amino acids. DNA for the CDR3: TGCGCCAGCAGCCAAGGAGGAGGGGCACGGGATACGCAGTATTTT. Amino acid sequence: CASSQGGGARDTQYF.

This rearrangement joins TRBV30 to TRBJ1-3, with a possible D match to TRBD1 (6 bases). The CDR3 loop spans 16 amino acids. Germline V gene lookup returns CDR1 GTSNPN and CDR2 SVGIG (reference sequence). V was clipped by 0 bases and J by 0 bases, with 12 bases between them. For the CDR3, the DNA is TGTGCCTGGAGTGTAGACAGGACGGACTCTGGAAACACCATATATTTT. Its protein is CAWSVDRTDSGNTIYF.

The chain combines TRBV9 with TRBJ1-3, with D maybe TRBD1 (6 bases). V dropped 0 bases and J dropped 0 bases, with 10 bases sitting between them. The CDR3 length is 16 residues. The germline V gene encodes CDR1 SGDLS and CDR2 YYNGEE. This CDR3 reads CASSVVGDNSGNTIYF. Written as DNA, the CDR3 is TGTGCCAGCAGCGTAGTGGGGGACAACTCTGGAAACACCATATATTTT.

The chain has TRBV5-1 and TRBJ2-3, with 13 bases fitting TRBD2. Germline V lookup: CDR1 SGHRS, CDR2 YFSETQ. CDR3 length: 18 residues. The ends lost 0 bases at V and 3 bases at J; junction bases unmatched: 7. CDR3 sequence reads: CASSLERLAGGATDTQYF. CDR3 nucleotide sequence: TGCGCCAGCAGCTTGGAAAGACTAGCGGGAGGAGCGACAGATACGCAGTATTTT.

The chain links TRBV7-9 to TRBJ1-1; 7 nucleotides agree with TRBD1. V lost 5 bases, J lost 5 bases, and 11 bases stayed unmatched. The CDR3 spans 15 residues. Germline CDR1 is SEHNR and CDR2 is FQNEAQ (reference sequence). The DNA for the CDR3 is TGTGCCAGCAGCCAGGACCGACAGGGAGAAACTGAAGCTTTCTTT. It translates to CASSQDRQGETEAFF.

The chain is built from TRBV2 and TRBJ2-3; the match to TRBD1 covers 7 bases. Trimming at V came to 8 bases and at J to 2 bases, leaving 7 bases not matched to a gene. This CDR3 region has 14 residues. From germline, CDR1 is SNHLY and CDR2 FYNNEI. CDR3 region: CASGRDRNTDTQYF. CDR3 nucleotides: TGTGCCAGCGGACGGGACAGAAACACAGATACGCAGTATTTT.

The genes are TRBV30 and TRBJ2-5; D remains ambiguous. CDR3 size: 12 residues. The germline V gene encodes CDR1 GTSNPN and CDR2 SVGIG (reference sequence). V lost 3 bases and J lost 7, with 12 bases in between. The CDR3: CAWSRSSGTQYF. CDR3 nucleotide sequence: TGTGCCTGGAGCCGGAGTTCGGGGACCCAGTACTTC.

This sequence joins TRBV6-4 and TRBJ2-5; tentative D call: TRBD2 (7 bases). The length of the CDR3 is 14 residues. V shed 6 bases and J shed 5 bases, with 16 bases lying between them. In germline, CDR1 is MRHNA, CDR2 SNTAGT. CDR3 sequence reads: CASSGGLTRETQYF. The CDR3 DNA is TGTGCCAGCAGCGGGGGGCTCACCAGGGAGACCCAGTACTTC.

The chain combines TRBV27 with TRBJ2-7, with D possibly being TRBD2 (7 bases). V was cut by 6 bases and J by 1 base, with 13 bases left in between. Per the germline V gene, CDR1 is MNHEY and CDR2 is SMNVEV (reference sequence). The CDR3 is 14 residues long. This CDR3 is CASRGGLASYEQYF. As DNA, the CDR3 is TGTGCCAGCAGGGGGGGGCTAGCGTCCTACGAGCAGTACTTC.

V is TRBV7-9 and J is TRBJ1-4; D possibly corresponds to TRBD1 (5 bases). Trimming took off 5 bases at V and 0 bases at J, with 10 bases between the two ends. The CDR3 length is 15 residues. The germline CDR1 and CDR2 sequences are SEHNR and FQNEAQ (reference sequence). The CDR3 loop reads CASSRQGATNEKLFF. The CDR3 DNA follows: TGTGCCAGCAGCCGCCAGGGTGCAACTAATGAAAAACTGTTTTTT.

V is TRBV19 and J is TRBJ1-1; unclear D gene. The CDR3 runs 12 residues. The V and J ends lost 6 bases and 4 bases respectively, with 9 bases between them. Germline loops: CDR1 LNHDA, CDR2 SQIVND (reference sequence). The CDR3 protein is CASSTRFTEAFF. In nucleotides, the CDR3 is TGTGCCAGTAGCACGCGTTTCACTGAAGCTTTCTTT.

In this sample, this clone turned up a few times. The chain has TRBV3-1 (or the pseudogene TRBV3-2) and TRBJ2-7; D may be TRBD1 (6 bases). This CDR3 spans 13 amino acids. Trimming left V 1 base short and J 6 bases short, with 10 bases between. CDR1 and CDR2 from the germline V gene are LGHDT and YNNKEL (reference sequence). DNA for the CDR3: TGTGCCAGCAGCCAAGGTAGGGGGTCCGAGCAGTACGTC. Translation: CASSQGRGSEQYV.

The chain recombines TRBV5-1 with TRBJ2-2; 7 nucleotides match TRBD2. J gave up 3 bases and V 6 bases, and 5 bases lay outside the gene matches. The germline CDR1 and CDR2 sequences are SGHRS and YFSETQ. The CDR3 runs 14 residues. Here the CDR3 reads CASKGGVDTGELFF. For the CDR3, the DNA is TGCGCCAGCAAGGGAGGGGTGGACACCGGGGAGCTGTTTTTT.

The CDR3 sequence is CATSDPRSAGNQPQHF. The DNA of the CDR3 is TGTGCCACCAGTGATCCCCGGAGCGCGGGCAATCAGCCCCAGCATTTT. The rearrangement uses TRBV24-1 and TRBJ1-5; D remains unclear. Trimming shortened V by 3 bases and J by 2 bases, and 13 bases separated the two germline ends. This CDR3 contains 16 residues. Germline CDR1 and CDR2: KGHDR and SFDVKD.

The V and J genes are TRBV18 and TRBJ2-7; perhaps TRBD1 as D (5 bases). The CDR3 totals 13 residues. Germline V CDR1 and CDR2: KGHSH, LQKENI. V was shortened by 2 bases and J by 3 bases, with 8 bases between the two germline ends. The CDR3 loop is CASSPGAVYEQYF. The DNA for the CDR3 is TGTGCCAGCTCACCAGGGGCCGTCTACGAGCAGTACTTC.

The chain joins TRBV7-2 to TRBJ2-3; the match to TRBD2 covers 8 bases. From germline, CDR1 is SGHTA and CDR2 FQGNSA. Trimming at V came to 2 bases and at J to 0 bases, leaving 10 bases not matched to a gene. The CDR3 consists of 18 residues. CDR3 sequence reads: CASSLRPLASGSTDTQYF. The CDR3 DNA sequence: TGTGCCAGCAGCTTAAGGCCGCTGGCTAGCGGGAGCACAGATACGCAGTATTTT.

This clone was seen only once. The gene calls are TRBV28 and TRBJ2-2; perhaps TRBD1 as D (5 bases). CDR1 is MDHEN, CDR2 SYDVKM, per germline. The CDR3 extends over 15 amino acids. V lost 1 base to trimming and J lost 5 bases, with 11 bases between them. CDR3 sequence reads: CASSLFAAGTGELFF. The CDR3 nucleotides read TGTGCCAGCAGTTTATTTGCAGCAGGGACCGGGGAGCTGTTTTTT.

The gene calls are TRBV2 and TRBJ2-1; TRBD1 matches at 12 bases. After removal of 6 bases from V and 9 bases from J, the junction contained 6 bases not matched to a gene. This CDR3 has 14 residues. Germline V gives CDR1 SNHLY, CDR2 FYNNEI. The CDR3 reads CASSPGTGGSEQFF. CDR3 nucleotide sequence: TGTGCCAGCAGCCCCGGGACAGGGGGCTCTGAGCAGTTCTTC. The whole variable domain, filled in from reference TRBV2 and TRBJ2-1, reads EPEVTQTPSHQVTQMGQEVILRCVPISNHLYFYWYRQILGQKVEFLVSFYNNEISEKSEIFDDQFSVERPDGSNFTLKIRSTKLEDSAMYFCASSPGTGGSEQFFGPGTRLTVL.

The gene calls are TRBV29-1 and TRBJ2-1; 7 nucleotides align to TRBD1. This CDR3 contains 14 residues. Germline V gives CDR1 SQVTM, CDR2 ANQGSEA. V gave up 6 bases and J gave up 0 bases; unmatched junction bases: 5. CDR3 DNA: TGCAGCGTCCGGACAGGAAACTCCTACAATGAGCAGTTCTTC. Encoded protein: CSVRTGNSYNEQFF.